The next 22 T cell receptor beta chains were all read from a single sample in a study of shared clonotypes between healthy human individuals. Data came from immunoSEQ multiplex PCR; TCRdb stores just in-frame clones and leaves some out. The sample has just over 2,000,000 clones, 90% to 95% seen once. The sample taken for sequencing was naive CD4+ T cells sorted from blood. Subset described: CD45RA+ positively selected. These receptors all stem from a man aged 18 to 29 in good health.

J is TRBJ1-5 and V is TRBV7-2; a possible D gene is TRBD1 (6 bases). V dropped 1 base and J dropped 7 bases, with 14 bases sitting between them. This CDR3 has 15 amino acids. Germline CDR1 reads SGHTA; CDR2 reads FQGNSA. CDR3 residues: CASSLEGQGRQPQHF. CDR3 nucleotide sequence: TGTGCCAGCAGCTTAGAGGGGCAGGGGCGCCAGCCCCAGCATTTT.

This clone occurred once. This chain uses TRBV5-4 with TRBJ2-2; D is ambiguous. Germline assignment: CDR1 SGHNT and CDR2 YYREEE (reference sequence). V lost 3 bases, J lost 1 base, and 10 bases lay in between. The CDR3 length is 15 residues. CDR3 DNA: TGTGCCAGCAGCTACAAGCAGAAGAACACCGGGGAGCTGTTTTTT. Translated, it gives CASSYKQKNTGELFF.

The chain recombines TRBV5-1 with TRBJ2-1; tentatively, D is TRBD2 (6 bases). This CDR3 region has 16 residues. Trimming removed 3 bases at V and 4 bases at J, with 17 bases between. Per germline, CDR1 SGHRS and CDR2 YFSETQ. This CDR3 reads CASSSGDIATYNEQFF. The CDR3 DNA follows: TGCGCCAGCAGCTCGGGAGATATCGCGACTTACAATGAGCAGTTCTTC.

The chain links TRBV29-1 to TRBJ2-3, with D possibly being TRBD2 (6 bases). The CDR3 length is 12 residues. Per the germline V gene, CDR1 is SQVTM and CDR2 is ANQGSEA. The CDR3 DNA sequence: TGCACAGCCTTGGAGGGGACAGATACGCAGTATTTT. It translates to CTALEGTDTQYF.

V gene TRBV5-4 combines with J gene TRBJ2-7; possible D gene TRBD1, 6 bases. Germline-derived CDR1 and CDR2 are SGHNT and YYREEE (reference sequence). The CDR3 has 13 amino acids. V was trimmed by 6 bases and J by 4 bases, leaving 14 bases between them. The CDR3 loop is CASTVPGEYEQYF. The CDR3 DNA is TGTGCCAGCACCGTCCCAGGGGAGTACGAGCAGTACTTC.

J is TRBJ2-1 and V is TRBV11-3; 12 bases are a match to TRBD2. Germline assignment: CDR1 SGHNT and CDR2 YENEEA. This CDR3 has 15 amino acids. After removal of 1 base from V and 7 bases from J, the junction contained 2 bases not matched to a gene. CDR3 sequence: CASSLGTSGTNEQFF. The CDR3, as DNA: TGTGCCAGCAGCTTAGGGACTAGCGGGACTAATGAGCAGTTCTTC.

As for this clone: This may arise from a read error, as a much more abundant clone is one base away. In the same sample, other DNA sequences code for this CDR3. J is TRBJ2-7 and V is TRBV29-1; D gene unclear. Germline assignment: CDR1 SQVTM and CDR2 ANQGSEA. The CDR3 contains 14 residues. V gave up 1 base and J gave up 2 bases, with 12 bases separating them. CDR3 region: CSVEGDTFPYEQYF. For the CDR3, the DNA is TGCAGCGTTGAAGGCGACACATTCCCCTACGAGCAGTACTTC.

This chain connects TRBV29-1 to TRBJ1-2; 7 bases are shared with TRBD1. CDR3 length: 14 amino acids. Germline CDR1 SQVTM, CDR2 ANQGSEA. The V and J ends lost 6 bases and 8 bases, in that order; junction bases with no gene match: 15. CDR3 loop: CSVATYRTGEGYTF. The CDR3 DNA reads TGCAGCGTAGCCACGTACAGAACAGGGGAAGGCTACACCTTC.

The CDR3 bases are TGTGCCAGCAGCGTTAGCGGGAGTACGCCCCAAGAGACCCAGTACTTC. This gives the protein CASSVSGSTPQETQYF. This sequence joins TRBV7-8 and TRBJ2-5; 9 bases align to TRBD2. V lost 5 bases to trimming and J lost 1 base; unmatched junction nucleotides: 8. Germline values: CDR1 SGHVS, CDR2 FQNEAQ. The CDR3 is made up of 16 amino acids.

The chain uses TRBV9 and TRBJ2-3, with D possibly being TRBD1 (5 bases). V lost 6 bases and J lost 0, with 14 bases in between. CDR1 is SGDLS and CDR2 is YYNGEE in the germline V gene. CDR3 length: 15 residues. This CDR3 is CASNRLQGSTDTQYF. The CDR3 region has the DNA TGTGCCAGCAATAGGCTCCAGGGAAGCACAGATACGCAGTATTTT.

The chain links TRBV10-3 to TRBJ2-2; 14 positions agree with TRBD2. Germline V gives CDR1 ENHRY, CDR2 SYGVKD. V gave up 6 bases and J gave up 2 bases; unmatched junction bases: 8. The CDR3 is made up of 18 amino acids. CDR3 protein: CAISAGLAGVGNTGELFF. In nucleotides, the CDR3 is TGTGCCATCAGCGCGGGACTAGCGGGAGTTGGAAACACCGGGGAGCTGTTTTTT.

The rearrangement links TRBV7-9 to TRBJ2-7; D is possibly TRBD1 (6 bases). Trimming stripped 5 bases from V and 4 bases from J, with 9 bases between. CDR1 and CDR2 from the germline V gene are SEHNR and FQNEAQ (reference sequence). The CDR3 consists of 12 residues. The DNA for the CDR3 is TGTGCCAGCAGCCGGACAGTATACGAGCAGTACTTC. Translating it yields CASSRTVYEQYF.

This chain uses TRBV30 with TRBJ1-1; D is possibly TRBD1 (6 bases). CDR3 length: 14 amino acids. Germline values: CDR1 GTSNPN, CDR2 SVGIG (reference sequence). The ends were cut back, 1 base at V and 1 base at J, with 10 bases in the middle. CDR3 region: CAWSGWGANTEAFF. The CDR3 DNA reads TGTGCCTGGAGTGGGTGGGGGGCGAACACTGAAGCTTTCTTT.

The V call is TRBV2, the J call TRBJ1-2, with TRBD1 identical over 8 bases. The CDR3 is 15 residues long. Germline lookup yields CDR1 SNHLY and CDR2 FYNNEI. The J segment lost 2 bases and the V segment lost 5 bases, leaving 7 bases of the junction unmatched. CDR3 coding DNA: TGTGCCAGCAGTCCAGAGAGGACAGGGAACTATGGCTACACCTTC. It specifies CASSPERTGNYGYTF.

This clone was observed a single time. The chain uses TRBV18 and TRBJ1-1; maybe TRBD1 (6 bases). The V end was cut by 4 bases, the J end by 3 bases, with 9 bases between. Looked up from germline, CDR1 is KGHSH and CDR2 is LQKENI. The CDR3 totals 13 residues. CDR3 bases: TGTGCCAGCTCACGGGACACCTACACTGAAGCTTTCTTT. The encoded protein is CASSRDTYTEAFF.

Only one count was recorded for this clone. This sequence joins TRBV6-5 and TRBJ2-3, with 7 bases matching TRBD2. CDR1 is MNHEY, CDR2 SVGAGI, per germline. V gave up 5 bases and J gave up 4 bases; unmatched junction bases: 9. This CDR3 region has 15 residues. CDR3 coding DNA: TGTGCCAGCAGTACTTGGGGGGGAGCCCCAGATACGCAGTATTTT. Amino acids: CASSTWGGAPDTQYF.

Regarding this clone: A read error is possible here, since a much larger clone lies one base away. The gene calls are TRBV7-9 and TRBJ2-7; D gene unclear. In germline, CDR1 is SEHNR, CDR2 FQNEAQ (reference sequence). The CDR3 sequence is 11 residues long. V lost 4 bases, J lost 3 bases, and 4 bases lay in between. This chain's CDR3 is CASSSDYEQYF. The CDR3 DNA reads as TGTGCCAGCAGCTCCGACTACGAGCAGTACTTC.

V and J are TRBV28 and TRBJ1-1; D is perhaps TRBD1 (6 bases). CDR1 and CDR2 from the germline V gene are MDHEN and SYDVKM. The CDR3 has 15 residues. Trimming removed 2 bases from V and 4 bases from J, with 14 bases in between. The CDR3 DNA is TGTGCCAGCAGTTTAGGCAATTCAGGGGCCACTGAAGCTTTCTTT. Its protein is CASSLGNSGATEAFF.

The V and J genes are TRBV5-8 and TRBJ1-5; 9 bases match TRBD1. The CDR3 sequence is 16 residues long. From germline, CDR1 is SGHTS and CDR2 YDEGEE. V shed 3 bases, J shed 2 bases, and the junction held 6 bases outside the gene matches. The CDR3 nucleotides read TGTGCCAGCAGCTCCGGGACAGGGAATGGCAATCAGCCCCAGCATTTT. It encodes CASSSGTGNGNQPQHF. Supplemented by reference TRBV5-8 and TRBJ1-5, the full variable domain reads EAGVTQSPTHLIKTRGQQATLRCSPISGHTSVYWYQQALGLGLQFLLWYDEGEERNRGNFPPRFSGRQFPNYSSELNVNALELEDSALYLCASSSGTGNGNQPQHFGDGTRLSIL.

This clone was recorded once. The rearrangement uses TRBV9 and TRBJ1-6; a possible D gene is TRBD1 (5 bases). The V end was cut by 0 bases, the J end by 9 bases, with 19 bases between. Germline CDR1 reads SGDLS; CDR2 reads YYNGEE. CDR3 length: 17 amino acids. Here the CDR3 reads CASSVAPLRGMTSPLHF. CDR3 DNA sequence: TGTGCCAGCAGCGTAGCCCCCTTGAGGGGCATGACTTCACCCCTCCACTTT.

The genes are TRBV5-4 and TRBJ2-7; possibly TRBD1 or TRBD2 for D (6 bases each). This CDR3 region has 15 residues. V lost 0 bases to trimming and J lost 3 bases, with 13 bases between them. Per the germline V gene, CDR1 is SGHNT and CDR2 is YYREEE (reference sequence). CDR3 residues: CASSLDGGGIYEQYF. CDR3 nucleotides: TGTGCCAGCAGCTTGGACGGGGGCGGAATCTACGAGCAGTACTTC.

The chain combines TRBV7-6 with TRBJ2-7, with D possibly TRBD2 on 6 matching bases. CDR3 length equals 14 residues. CDR1 and CDR2 (germline): SGHVS, FNYEAQ. V was shortened by 6 bases and J by 3 bases, with 15 bases between the two germline ends. Here the CDR3 reads CASSLLSGSYEQYF. For the CDR3, the DNA is TGTGCCAGCAGTTTATTATCCGGGAGCTACGAGCAGTACTTC.